This T cell receptor (beta chain) is drawn from a study of CD8 T cells in ankylosing spondylitis. Study results and caveats: Significant enrichment of disease-linked clones was reported in matched ankylosing spondylitis synovial fluid. A motif in TCR beta, a set of about 8 highly homologous variants, appeared characteristic of ankylosing spondylitis blood.

Trimming took 6 bases from V and 1 from J, leaving 12 bases between them. The germline gives CDR1 MNHEY, CDR2 SMNVEV (reference sequence). CDR3 length: 14 amino acids. This clonotype has ten or more counts. Antigen: not known. TCRdb analysed the 5' RACE reads with MiXCR anew, one entry per CDR3 protein. The sample yields some 130,000 distinct CDR3 sequences, more than 9.5% seen once. Material: blood, either unsorted or a sorted T cell fraction (not recorded which). The rearrangement joins TRBV27 to TRBJ1-1; a weak D match, TRBD1 (5 bases). This sequence was found in a female donor with ankylosing spondylitis or in good health (not recorded which). The CDR3 DNA is TGTGCCAGCAGCTCAGGGACGGCGAACACTGAAGCTTTCTTT. Translated: CASSSGTANTEAFF.